This is a list of T cell receptor beta chains from one sample in a study of T cell responses to AZD1222 COVID-19 vaccine. The assay was immunoSEQ multiplex PCR, and TCRdb's table has in-frame clones only and misses some. The sample has 170,000 or so clones, approximately 92% seen once. Material: peripheral blood, obtained 28 days after the second dose of the MenACWY control vaccine. These receptors all come from an adult who received the MenACWY meningococcal vaccine as a control. Both conserved end residues are part of each CDR3. A D gene is named only where the DNA matches it firmly. Clone size appears in some rows only: once, few, many, or a class for an expanded clone.

clone size: NA
V gene: TRBV6-5
J gene: TRBJ1-5
D gene: TRBD1
CDR3 DNA: TGTGCCAGCAGGGTCGACAGGGGCAATCAGCCCCAGCATTTT
CDR3 protein: CASRVDRGNQPQHF

clone size: NA
V gene: TRBV7-3
J gene: TRBJ2-5
D gene: NA
CDR3 DNA: TGTGCCAGCAGCTCGCCCCCTGAGACCCAGTACTTC
CDR3 protein: CASSSPPETQYF

clone size: NA
V gene: TRBV3-1/TRBV3-2
J gene: TRBJ2-5
D gene: TRBD2
CDR3 DNA: TGTGCCAGCAGACTCATAGCGGGGGGGTTTGAACAAGAGACCCAGTACTTC
CDR3 protein: CASRLIAGGFEQETQYF

clone size: NA
V gene: TRBV2
J gene: TRBJ2-5
D gene: NA
CDR3 DNA: TGTGCCAGCAGTGAGTGGGAGACCCAGTACTTC
CDR3 protein: CASSEWETQYF

clone size: NA
V gene: TRBV19
J gene: TRBJ1-2
D gene: NA
CDR3 DNA: TGTGCCAGTAGTATCCGACAGGCATCTGTATCTGGCTACACCTTC
CDR3 protein: CASSIRQASVSGYTF

clone size: NA
V gene: TRBV6-5
J gene: TRBJ2-1
D gene: TRBD1
CDR3 DNA: TGTGCCAGCAGACTCGACAGGGGGGCCTACAATGAGCAGTTCTTC
CDR3 protein: CASRLDRGAYNEQFF

clone size: NA
V gene: TRBV12-5
J gene: TRBJ1-2
D gene: NA
CDR3 DNA: TGTGCTAGTGGTTTGGTACTAGGTCCTAACTATGGCTACACCTTC
CDR3 protein: CASGLVLGPNYGYTF

clone size: NA
V gene: TRBV6-2/TRBV6-3
J gene: TRBJ2-7
D gene: TRBD1
CDR3 DNA: TGTGCCAGCAGTTACCAGGGGGACTCCTACGAGCAGTACTTC
CDR3 protein: CASSYQGDSYEQYF

clone size: NA
V gene: TRBV18
J gene: TRBJ2-1
D gene: NA
CDR3 DNA: TGTGCCAGCTCACCGGGACTCCTGGAGGAGCAGTTCTTC
CDR3 protein: CASSPGLLEEQFF

clone size: NA
V gene: TRBV28
J gene: TRBJ1-4
D gene: TRBD1
CDR3 DNA: TGTGCCAGCAGTTTAATGGGACAGGGAAGCGAAAAACTGTTTTTT
CDR3 protein: CASSLMGQGSEKLFF

clone size: NA
V gene: TRBV29-1
J gene: TRBJ2-5
D gene: TRBD2
CDR3 DNA: TGCAGCCCTGGTGGCGGGGGAGGGGAGACCCAGTACTTC
CDR3 protein: CSPGGGGGETQYF

clone size: NA
V gene: TRBV18
J gene: TRBJ1-2
D gene: NA
CDR3 DNA: TGTGCCAGCTCACCACAGGGTGACTATGGCTACACCTTC
CDR3 protein: CASSPQGDYGYTF

clone size: NA
V gene: TRBV7-9
J gene: TRBJ1-2
D gene: NA
CDR3 DNA: TGTGCCAGCAGCTATCAGGGATCCCGTTTCTATGGCTACACCTTC
CDR3 protein: CASSYQGSRFYGYTF

clone size: NA
V gene: TRBV14
J gene: TRBJ1-1
D gene: NA
CDR3 DNA: TGTGCCAGCTCCTTGCTGGGGGTGAACACTGAAGCTTTCTTT
CDR3 protein: CASSLLGVNTEAFF

clone size: NA
V gene: TRBV2
J gene: TRBJ2-5
D gene: NA
CDR3 DNA: TGTGCCACCACCGGGCTTCGGTGGGAGACCCAGTACTTC
CDR3 protein: CATTGLRWETQYF

clone size: NA
V gene: TRBV11-3
J gene: TRBJ1-5
D gene: NA
CDR3 DNA: TGTGCCAGCAGCTTTATGAGGAGCAATCAGCCCCAGCATTTT
CDR3 protein: CASSFMRSNQPQHF

clone size: NA
V gene: TRBV12-3/TRBV12-4
J gene: TRBJ1-5
D gene: NA
CDR3 DNA: TGTGCCAGCAGTTTACCCTATCAGCCCCAGCATTTT
CDR3 protein: CASSLPYQPQHF

clone size: NA
V gene: TRBV30
J gene: TRBJ2-5
D gene: NA
CDR3 DNA: TGTGCCTGGAGTGTAGTAGTGGAGACCCAGTACTTC
CDR3 protein: CAWSVVVETQYF

clone size: NA
V gene: TRBV10-1
J gene: TRBJ1-5
D gene: TRBD1
CDR3 DNA: TGCGCCAGCAGCTACAGGGGTGATCAGCCCCAGCATTTT
CDR3 protein: CASSYRGDQPQHF

clone size: NA
V gene: TRBV5-1
J gene: TRBJ2-7
D gene: TRBD2
CDR3 DNA: TGCGCCAGCAGCTTTAGCCTAGCGGGGGGAGAAACCTACGAGCAGTACTTC
CDR3 protein: CASSFSLAGGETYEQYF

clone size: NA
V gene: TRBV24-1
J gene: TRBJ2-2
D gene: TRBD1
CDR3 DNA: TGTGCCACCTCGGACAGGCTGAACACCGGGGAGCTGTTTTTT
CDR3 protein: CATSDRLNTGELFF

clone size: NA
V gene: TRBV7-9
J gene: TRBJ2-3
D gene: TRBD1
CDR3 DNA: TGTGCCAGCAGCTTAATCCAGGGGGTAGATACGCAGTATTTT
CDR3 protein: CASSLIQGVDTQYF

clone size: once
V gene: TRBV6-5
J gene: TRBJ2-3
D gene: TRBD2
CDR3 DNA: TGTGCCAGCAGGAGCGGGGGGGGACTGGATACGCAGTATTTT
CDR3 protein: CASRSGGGLDTQYF

clone size: NA
V gene: TRBV3-1/TRBV3-2
J gene: TRBJ1-5
D gene: NA
CDR3 DNA: TGTGCCAGCCGACAGACGGGCTTTGGCCAGCCCCAGCATTTT
CDR3 protein: CASRQTGFGQPQHF

clone size: NA
V gene: TRBV28
J gene: TRBJ2-5
D gene: TRBD2
CDR3 DNA: TGTGCCAGCAGCTTACTAGCGGGGGGGCCGGGAGAGACCCAGTACTTC
CDR3 protein: CASSLLAGGPGETQYF

clone size: NA
V gene: TRBV19
J gene: TRBJ2-7
D gene: TRBD1
CDR3 DNA: TGTGCCAGTTCAGTGACAGGGCTCGAGCAGTACTTC
CDR3 protein: CASSVTGLEQYF

clone size: NA
V gene: TRBV27
J gene: TRBJ1-6
D gene: TRBD1
CDR3 DNA: TGTGCCAGCAGCCCTACTTACAGGGGGCCTTATGGTTCACCCCTCCACTTT
CDR3 protein: CASSPTYRGPYGSPLHF

clone size: NA
V gene: TRBV2
J gene: TRBJ1-1
D gene: NA
CDR3 DNA: TGTGCCAGCAGTGGCCGGACAGACCAAGCTTTGAACACTGAAGCTTTCTTT
CDR3 protein: CASSGRTDQALNTEAFF

clone size: NA
V gene: TRBV4-1
J gene: TRBJ1-5
D gene: NA
CDR3 DNA: TGCGCCAGCAGCCAAGATGGCCTCGACAGGCGCAATCAGCCCCAGCATTTT
CDR3 protein: CASSQDGLDRRNQPQHF

clone size: NA
V gene: TRBV5-8
J gene: TRBJ2-7
D gene: NA
CDR3 DNA: TGTGCCAGCAGCTTGCGGAGGGTTAGCTCCTACGAGCAGTACTTC
CDR3 protein: CASSLRRVSSYEQYF

clone size: NA
V gene: TRBV19
J gene: TRBJ1-1
D gene: NA
CDR3 DNA: TGTGCCAGTAGTATTGCCGGTGGGGACACTGAAGCTTTCTTT
CDR3 protein: CASSIAGGDTEAFF

clone size: NA
V gene: TRBV30
J gene: TRBJ1-2
D gene: NA
CDR3 DNA: TGTGCCTGGAGTGCCAAATGGGAAACTAACTATGGCTACACCTTC
CDR3 protein: CAWSAKWETNYGYTF

clone size: NA
V gene: TRBV6-1
J gene: TRBJ1-3
D gene: TRBD1
CDR3 DNA: TGTGCCAGCAGTGACAGGGGGTTTGGAAACACCATATATTTT
CDR3 protein: CASSDRGFGNTIYF

clone size: NA
V gene: TRBV11-2
J gene: TRBJ1-2
D gene: NA
CDR3 DNA: TGTGCCAGCAGCCCGTTCCCACCTTTGCCCTATGGCTACACCTTC
CDR3 protein: CASSPFPPLPYGYTF

clone size: NA
V gene: TRBV4-3
J gene: TRBJ1-1
D gene: TRBD1
CDR3 DNA: TGCGCCAGCAGCCAAGATAACAGGGGGAACACTGAAGCTTTCTTT
CDR3 protein: CASSQDNRGNTEAFF

clone size: NA
V gene: TRBV4-1
J gene: TRBJ1-2
D gene: NA
CDR3 DNA: TGCGCCAGCAGAGTTTCAACTTGGGAATATGGCTACACCTTC
CDR3 protein: CASRVSTWEYGYTF

clone size: NA
V gene: TRBV18
J gene: TRBJ1-2
D gene: NA
CDR3 DNA: TGTGCCAGCTCACCACCGAATGGGGGGGGAGAAGGCTACACCTTC
CDR3 protein: CASSPPNGGGEGYTF

clone size: NA
V gene: TRBV7-9
J gene: TRBJ2-7
D gene: NA
CDR3 DNA: TGTGCCAGCAGCGGTACCGGGAACGAGCAGTACTTC
CDR3 protein: CASSGTGNEQYF

clone size: NA
V gene: TRBV20-1
J gene: TRBJ2-3
D gene: TRBD2
CDR3 DNA: TGCAGTGCTAGTGGGTCGGGGGGTCTAGATACGCAGTATTTT
CDR3 protein: CSASGSGGLDTQYF

clone size: NA
V gene: TRBV7-2
J gene: TRBJ1-5
D gene: NA
CDR3 DNA: TGTGCCAGCAGCCCCGAATGGGATAGCAATCAGCCCCAGCATTTT
CDR3 protein: CASSPEWDSNQPQHF

clone size: NA
V gene: TRBV5-4
J gene: TRBJ2-1
D gene: TRBD2
CDR3 DNA: TGTGCCAGCAGCTCCGGGACTAGCGGGGGGGGTTCCTACAATGAGCAGTTCTTC
CDR3 protein: CASSSGTSGGGSYNEQFF

clone size: NA
V gene: TRBV10-1
J gene: TRBJ1-2
D gene: NA
CDR3 DNA: TGCGCCAGCAGTGAGTCCCCCAGGGCTCAAGGCTACACCTTC
CDR3 protein: CASSESPRAQGYTF

clone size: NA
V gene: TRBV7-2
J gene: TRBJ1-3
D gene: NA
CDR3 DNA: TGTGCCAGCAGCTTAGACGCGGGCTTGGGAGGAAACACCATATATTTT
CDR3 protein: CASSLDAGLGGNTIYF

clone size: NA
V gene: TRBV28
J gene: TRBJ2-5
D gene: TRBD1
CDR3 DNA: TGTGCCAGCAGTGGGACAGTTTCAGAGACCCAGTACTTC
CDR3 protein: CASSGTVSETQYF

clone size: NA
V gene: TRBV3-1/TRBV3-2
J gene: TRBJ1-6
D gene: TRBD1
CDR3 DNA: TGTGCCAGCAGCCAAGAAGGGACAGGGGTTTCGCGCACCCTCCACTTT
CDR3 protein: CASSQEGTGVSRTLHF

clone size: NA
V gene: TRBV28
J gene: TRBJ1-6
D gene: NA
CDR3 DNA: TGTGCCAGCAGTCCGGGGCTTATCGGATCACCCCTCCACTTT
CDR3 protein: CASSPGLIGSPLHF

clone size: NA
V gene: TRBV23-1
J gene: TRBJ2-5
D gene: NA
CDR3 DNA: TGCGCCAGCAGTCGGGTGTACCAAGAGACCCAGTACTTC
CDR3 protein: CASSRVYQETQYF

clone size: NA
V gene: TRBV9
J gene: TRBJ2-1
D gene: TRBD2
CDR3 DNA: TGTGCCAGCAGCGTAGCGTTAGCGGGAGGGAATGAGCAGTTCTTC
CDR3 protein: CASSVALAGGNEQFF

clone size: NA
V gene: TRBV6-5
J gene: TRBJ1-2
D gene: NA
CDR3 DNA: TGTGCCAGCAGTTACGGCAGGAACAACTATGGCTACACCTTC
CDR3 protein: CASSYGRNNYGYTF

clone size: NA
V gene: TRBV23-1
J gene: TRBJ1-2
D gene: TRBD1
CDR3 DNA: TGCGCCAGCAGTCATCCGCGGACAGGTTGGAAAGGTGGCTACACCTTC
CDR3 protein: CASSHPRTGWKGGYTF